This TCR beta chain was captured in a study of blood T cell repertoires in COVID-19. The protocol was immunoSEQ multiplex PCR, while the TCRdb copy is restricted to in-frame clones and leaves out a portion. Found here are 200,000 to 250,000 clones, approximately 86% of them singletons; the top ten hold 3.5% to 4%. Trimming took off 3 bases at V and 5 bases at J, with 10 bases between the two ends. Germline-derived CDR1 and CDR2 are SQVTM and ANQGSEA. This CDR3 has 12 residues. The rearrangement links TRBV29-1 to TRBJ1-1, with a possible D match to TRBD1 (6 bases). Material for sequencing was PBMCs or T cells enriched from blood (not recorded which). This sequence was found in a woman aged 40 to 50 with acute COVID-19. CDR3 amino acids: CSVEQGWTEAFF. In DNA form, the CDR3 reads TGCAGCGTTGAGCAGGGGTGGACTGAAGCTTTCTTT.